The 7 T cell receptor beta chains below come from one sample, sequenced in a study of control samples from healthy donors and cancer patients. Measured with immunoSEQ multiplex PCR; TCRdb has only the in-frame clones, and not every one. The sample holds fewer than 60,000 clones, 80% to 90% seen once. Sample: PBMCs. These receptors originate from a woman between 50 and 59 years old with lung cancer.

This chain joins TRBV9 and TRBJ2-2, with TRBD2 as a possible D gene (5 bases). CDR1 and CDR2 (germline): SGDLS, YYNGEE. This CDR3 is built from 14 residues. V lost 2 bases and J lost 4, with 9 bases in between. The CDR3 nucleotides are TGTGCCAGCAGCGTTGGGCTAGCCACCGGGGAGCTGTTTTTT. Its translation: CASSVGLATGELFF.

The chain is built from TRBV19 and TRBJ1-1; D gene unclear. V was pared by 3 bases and J by 3 bases, with 14 bases between. This CDR3 has 15 residues. Germline V CDR1 and CDR2: LNHDA, SQIVND (reference sequence). The CDR3: CASSIGGQVYTEAFF. The DNA for the CDR3 is TGTGCCAGTAGTATTGGTGGGCAGGTCTACACTGAAGCTTTCTTT.

The genes are TRBV3-1 (or the pseudogene TRBV3-2) and TRBJ1-2; D is unclear. The CDR3 consists of 14 residues. CDR1 is LGHDT, CDR2 YNNKEL, per germline (reference sequence). With 1 base removed from V and 4 bases from J, the gap between germline ends came to 10 bases. The CDR3 region is CASSQVSGIYGYTF. CDR3 sequence (DNA): TGTGCCAGCAGCCAAGTTAGCGGGATCTATGGCTACACCTTC.

The V and J genes are TRBV20-1 and TRBJ1-2, with D possibly being TRBD1 (6 bases). Trimming removed 3 bases at V and 4 bases at J, with 15 bases between. CDR3 length: 14 residues. The germline V gene has CDR1 DFQATT and CDR2 SNEGSKA (reference sequence). The CDR3 protein is CSASGGGAGYGYTF. DNA of the CDR3: TGCAGTGCTAGTGGGGGGGGCGCTGGCTATGGCTACACCTTC.

The V gene is TRBV5-6, the J gene TRBJ2-4, with TRBD1 matching 8 bases. V lost 3 bases, J lost 1 base, and 6 bases stayed unmatched. Looked up from germline, CDR1 is SGHDT and CDR2 is YYEEEE. The CDR3 totals 16 residues. CDR3 protein: CASSYRTGWAKNIQYF. The CDR3 region has the DNA TGTGCCAGCAGCTACAGGACAGGGTGGGCCAAAAACATTCAGTACTTC.

V is TRBV7-2 and J is TRBJ1-2; D call uncertain. CDR3 size: 14 residues. The germline V gene has CDR1 SGHTA and CDR2 FQGNSA. The V end was cut by 1 base, the J end by 4 bases, with 10 bases between. CDR3 region: CASSLEVLAYGYTF. The CDR3 DNA reads as TGTGCCAGCAGCTTAGAGGTTTTGGCCTATGGCTACACCTTC.

This sequence joins TRBV3-1 (or the pseudogene TRBV3-2) and TRBJ1-1, with a possible D match to TRBD1 (5 bases). The V gene lost 0 bases and the J gene lost 5 bases, with 10 bases spanning the gap. The germline V gene encodes CDR1 LGHDT and CDR2 YNNKEL (reference sequence). The length of the CDR3 is 14 residues. Here the CDR3 reads CASSQDAGGTEAFF. CDR3 DNA sequence: TGTGCCAGCAGCCAAGATGCCGGGGGAACTGAAGCTTTCTTT.